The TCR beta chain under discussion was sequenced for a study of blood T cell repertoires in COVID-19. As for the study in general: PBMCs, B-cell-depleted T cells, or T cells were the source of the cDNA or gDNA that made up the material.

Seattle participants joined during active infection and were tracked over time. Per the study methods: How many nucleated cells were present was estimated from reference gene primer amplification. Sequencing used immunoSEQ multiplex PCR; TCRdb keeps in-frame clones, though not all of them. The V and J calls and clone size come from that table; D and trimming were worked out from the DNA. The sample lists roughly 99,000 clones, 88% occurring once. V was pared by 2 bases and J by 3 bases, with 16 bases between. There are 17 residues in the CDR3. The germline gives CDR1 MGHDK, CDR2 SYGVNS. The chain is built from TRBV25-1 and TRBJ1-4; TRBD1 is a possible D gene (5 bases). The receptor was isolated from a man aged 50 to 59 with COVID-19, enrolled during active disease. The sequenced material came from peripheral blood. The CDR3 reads CASSEGVSGGSNEKLFF. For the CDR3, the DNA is TGTGCCAGCAGTGAAGGGGTCAGCGGGGGGTCTAATGAAAAACTGTTTTTT.